This passage covers 18 T cell receptor beta chains from one sample sequenced in a study of T cell changes during pregnancy in multiple sclerosis. Sequenced by immunoSEQ multiplex PCR; TCRdb stores in-frame clones only, minus some. The sample yields 90,000 or so clones, roughly 90% seen once. The input for sequencing was peripheral blood, taken before pregnancy. Receptors were obtained from a female donor with multiple sclerosis, enrolled in a pregnancy study.

The V gene is TRBV10-2, the J gene TRBJ1-4, with D possibly matching TRBD1 (5 bases). V lost 7 bases and J 5 bases, leaving 20 bases between the germline ends. The germline CDR1 and CDR2 sequences are WSHSY and SAAADI. This CDR3 spans 16 amino acids. This CDR3 is CASKGTGGSRNEKLFF. DNA for the CDR3: TGCGCCAGCAAAGGGACGGGGGGGAGCCGGAATGAAAAACTGTTTTTT.

This sequence joins TRBV2 and TRBJ2-7; D is perhaps TRBD2 (6 bases). V was shortened by 8 bases and J by 6 bases, with 11 bases between the two germline ends. The CDR3 is made up of 11 amino acids. Germline V lookup: CDR1 SNHLY, CDR2 FYNNEI. CDR3 in amino acids: CASGGKVEQYF. CDR3 DNA sequence: TGTGCCAGCGGGGGGAAGGTCGAGCAGTACTTC.

This clone was detected only a few times. The chain joins TRBV5-1 to TRBJ2-1; 9 bases match TRBD2. Germline CDR1 SGHRS, CDR2 YFSETQ. Germline trimming cut 0 bases from V and 12 bases from J; bases unmatched to any gene: 7. This CDR3 has 14 amino acids. The DNA for the CDR3 is TGCGCCAGCAGCTTGGGTAGCGGGGGCCGCTGGCAGTTCTTC. This gives the protein CASSLGSGGRWQFF.

The chain employs TRBV7-2 and TRBJ1-2; D call uncertain. The CDR3 contains 12 residues. Trimming stripped 5 bases from V and 7 bases from J, with 11 bases between. Germline CDR1 reads SGHTA; CDR2 reads FQGNSA. The DNA for the CDR3 is TGTGCCAGCAGCGGACTACGACGTGGCTACACCTTC. It specifies CASSGLRRGYTF.

This chain connects TRBV18 to TRBJ1-1; a weak D match, TRBD1 (5 bases). The CDR3 consists of 14 residues. The germline V gene encodes CDR1 KGHSH and CDR2 LQKENI. The V gene lost 4 bases and the J gene lost 1 base, with 10 bases spanning the gap. DNA of the CDR3: TGTGCCAGCTCACGATCGACAGAGAACACTGAAGCTTTCTTT. Amino acids: CASSRSTENTEAFF.

The genes are TRBV5-3 and TRBJ2-2; 7 bases map to TRBD2. TRBV5-3 is sorted into the ORF group, with uncertain function. After removal of 4 bases from V and 5 bases from J, the junction contained 14 bases not matched to a gene. This CDR3 is 17 amino acids long. In DNA form, the CDR3 reads TGTGCCAGAAGCGGGCCAGGGAGCGGGAAGACAACCGGGGAGCTGTTTTTT. Translated: CARSGPGSGKTTGELFF.

The chain carries TRBV18 and TRBJ1-2, with 8 bases aligning to TRBD1. The germline gives CDR1 KGHSH, CDR2 LQKENI. The ends lost 3 bases at V and 6 bases at J; junction bases unmatched: 6. The CDR3 loop spans 14 amino acids. The CDR3 loop is CASSPDRASDGYTF. CDR3 DNA: TGTGCCAGCTCACCGGACAGGGCATCGGATGGCTACACCTTC.

The CDR3 loop reads CASSLTTGTGRREQYF. The CDR3, as DNA: TGTGCCAGCAGTTTAACCACCGGGACAGGGAGACGCGAGCAGTACTTC. The J gene is TRBJ2-7, the V gene TRBV27, with 9 bases matching TRBD1. Germline trimming cut 2 bases from V and 6 bases from J; bases unmatched to any gene: 11. Germline CDR1 and CDR2: MNHEY and SMNVEV (reference sequence). There are 16 residues in the CDR3.

There are a few counts of this clone. The chain employs TRBV19 and TRBJ1-5; D is unresolved. Germline-derived CDR1 and CDR2 are LNHDA and SQIVND (reference sequence). The CDR3 runs 13 residues. V was cut by 3 bases and J by 1 base, with 4 bases left in between. The CDR3 loop is CASSMESNQPQHF. CDR3 sequence (DNA): TGTGCCAGTAGTATGGAGAGCAATCAGCCCCAGCATTTT.

V usage is TRBV9 and J usage is TRBJ1-3, with D unresolved. In germline, CDR1 is SGDLS, CDR2 YYNGEE. CDR3 length: 15 amino acids. Trimming removed 4 bases from V and 8 bases from J, with 19 bases in between. CDR3 loop: CASSPDPAGGDTIYF. CDR3 coding DNA: TGTGCCAGCAGCCCCGACCCTGCGGGAGGAGACACCATATATTTT.

The chain uses TRBV15 and TRBJ2-7; 8 nucleotides agree with TRBD1. The ends lost 1 base at V and 5 bases at J; junction bases unmatched: 4. The CDR3 has 14 residues. Germline V gives CDR1 LNHNV, CDR2 YYDKDF (reference sequence). CDR3: CATSRGTGSNEQYF. As DNA, the CDR3 is TGTGCCACCAGCAGAGGGACAGGGTCGAACGAGCAGTACTTC. Looking up the rest from reference TRBV15 and TRBJ2-7 gives the full variable domain: DAMVIQNPRYQVTQFGKPVTLSCSQTLNHNVMYWYQQKSSQAPKLLFHYYDKDFNNEADTPDNFQSRRPNTSFCFLDIRSPGLGDTAMYLCATSRGTGSNEQYFGPGTRLTVT.

The chain is built from TRBV14 and TRBJ2-1, with D possibly matching TRBD1 (6 bases). V lost 2 bases and J 1 base, leaving 9 bases between the germline ends. This CDR3 has 15 amino acids. Germline CDR1 is SGHDN and CDR2 is FVKESK. CDR3 bases: TGTGCCAGCAGCCAATACAGGGTGTCCTACAATGAGCAGTTCTTC. Amino acid sequence: CASSQYRVSYNEQFF. Full variable domain (rest looked up from reference TRBV14 and TRBJ2-1): EAGVTQFPSHSVIEKGQTVTLRCDPISGHDNLYWYRRVMGKEIKFLLHFVKESKQDESGMPNNRFLAERTGGTYSTLKVQPAELEDSGVYFCASSQYRVSYNEQFFGPGTRLTVL.

The rearrangement joins TRBV2 to TRBJ1-1, with D perhaps TRBD1 (5 bases). CDR3 size: 12 residues. Germline V gives CDR1 SNHLY, CDR2 FYNNEI. V was cut by 7 bases and J by 4 bases, with 10 bases left in between. This CDR3 is CASTLGVTEAFF. The CDR3 coding sequence is TGTGCCAGCACCCTAGGGGTCACTGAAGCTTTCTTT.

The chain uses TRBV27 and TRBJ2-7; D might be TRBD1 (6 bases). The CDR3 loop spans 15 amino acids. V lost 3 bases, J lost 6 bases, and 18 bases lay in between. Germline CDR1 is MNHEY and CDR2 is SMNVEV (reference sequence). DNA of the CDR3: TGTGCCAGCAGTTTTCGCAGGGGAAACTTCCTCGAGCAGTACTTC. Translating gives CASSFRRGNFLEQYF.

The chain carries TRBV28 and TRBJ1-3; D remains ambiguous. The CDR3 is 14 amino acids. V gave up 6 bases and J gave up 6 bases, with 15 bases separating them. CDR1 is MDHEN, CDR2 SYDVKM, per germline. The CDR3, as DNA: TGTGCCAGCAGGTCCATTGGGCGCGAAAACACCATATATTTT. It yields the protein CASRSIGRENTIYF.

The V and J genes are TRBV28 and TRBJ2-7; 7 bases are a match to TRBD2. V trimming: 4 bases; J trimming: 0 bases; junction bases outside the gene matches: 3. Germline-derived CDR1 and CDR2 are MDHEN and SYDVKM. The CDR3 sequence is 14 residues long. CDR3 sequence: CASSSSGSSYEQYF. In nucleotides, the CDR3 is TGTGCCAGCAGTTCTAGCGGTAGCTCCTACGAGCAGTACTTC.

The chain recombines TRBV7-2 with TRBJ1-1, with D unresolved. CDR1 is SGHTA, CDR2 FQGNSA, per germline. This CDR3 contains 13 residues. The V end was cut by 4 bases, the J end by 4 bases, with 10 bases between. CDR3 DNA sequence: TGTGCCAGCAGCTCCACGCGGGGCACTGAAGCTTTCTTT. Residues: CASSSTRGTEAFF.

CDR3 region: CASSLTSTVLSGNTIYF. The CDR3 nucleotides are TGCGCCAGCAGCTTGACCTCCACAGTCCTCTCTGGAAACACCATATATTTT. This chain joins TRBV5-1 and TRBJ1-3; D unclear. CDR3 length: 17 residues. Germline V gene data show CDR1 as SGHRS and CDR2 as YFSETQ. V was pared by 1 base and J by 0 bases, with 14 bases between.